One and the same sample provided the 25 T cell receptor beta chains below, sequenced in a study of shared clonotypes between healthy human individuals. Clones were read by immunoSEQ multiplex PCR, and TCRdb kept only the in-frame ones, dropping some. This sample yields roughly 2,000,000 clones, of which approximately 94% are seen a single time; more than 0.95% belongs to the top ten. CD45RO-negative, CCR7-selected cells formed the naive CD8 fraction, which excluded terminally differentiated effector memory CD45RA+ cells. Sequencing was carried out using naive CD8+ T cells sorted from blood. The source is a man between 18 and 35 years old in good health.

The gene calls are TRBV6-1 and TRBJ2-7; 7 bases agree with TRBD1. Germline V gene lookup returns CDR1 MNHNS and CDR2 SASEGT. With 1 base clipped from V and 6 bases from J, the junction kept 6 bases outside the gene matches. This CDR3 spans 14 amino acids. CDR3 in amino acids: CASSEVGQSFEQYF. Written as DNA, the CDR3 is TGTGCCAGCAGTGAAGTGGGACAGTCTTTCGAGCAGTACTTC.

The V and J genes are TRBV19 and TRBJ1-6; 7 bases fit TRBD1. From germline, CDR1 is LNHDA and CDR2 SQIVND (reference sequence). The V gene end was trimmed by 5 bases and the J gene end by 2 bases; junction bases not matched to a gene: 6. The CDR3 has 16 amino acids. For the CDR3, the DNA is TGTGCCAGTAGTCCGGTGACAGGGCCCTATAATTCACCCCTCCACTTT. It encodes CASSPVTGPYNSPLHF. The variable domain in full, completed from reference TRBV19 and TRBJ1-6, reads DGGITQSPKYLFRKEGQNVTLSCEQNLNHDAMYWYRQDPGQGLRLIYYSQIVNDFQKGDIAEGYSVSREKKESFPLTVTSAQKNPTAFYLCASSPVTGPYNSPLHFGNGTRLTVT.

This sequence joins TRBV7-6 and TRBJ2-7; 11 nucleotides line up with TRBD1. The V gene's germline CDR1 is SGHVS and CDR2 FNYEAQ. The CDR3 contains 15 residues. V trimming: 5 bases; J trimming: 3 bases; junction bases outside the gene matches: 6. CDR3 sequence reads: CASSPGQGAIYEQYF. CDR3 DNA: TGTGCCAGCAGCCCCGGACAGGGGGCCATCTACGAGCAGTACTTC.

CDR3 in DNA: TGTGCCAGCCTAGCCGGGCAAACCGGGGAGCTGTTTTTT. It translates to CASLAGQTGELFF. The V call is TRBV6-5, the J call TRBJ2-2, with D tentatively TRBD2 (5 bases). CDR1 is MNHEY and CDR2 is SVGAGI in the germline V gene. This CDR3 spans 13 amino acids. Between the trimmed V and J ends, which lost 8 bases and 5 bases, there was a span of 12 bases.

V usage is TRBV2 and J usage is TRBJ2-7; 7 bases map to TRBD1. The germline gives CDR1 SNHLY, CDR2 FYNNEI. The CDR3 has 13 amino acids. Germline trimming cut 7 bases from V and 3 bases from J; bases unmatched to any gene: 6. For the CDR3, the DNA is TGTGCCAGCACCGGGACAGTATTCTACGAGCAGTACTTC. Encoded protein: CASTGTVFYEQYF.

For this clone: In the same sample, other DNA sequences code for this CDR3. CDR3 region: CASSQVGPYEQYF. The CDR3 coding sequence is TGCGCCAGCAGCCAAGTGGGCCCCTACGAGCAGTACTTC. The gene calls are TRBV4-1 and TRBJ2-7; D gene unclear. Germline V lookup: CDR1 MGHRA, CDR2 YSYEKL. The CDR3 runs 13 residues. Deletions cut 1 base from V and 2 bases from J, with 6 bases between.

J is TRBJ1-5 and V is TRBV28; TRBD1 is a possible D gene (6 bases). Trimming removed 3 bases from V and 7 bases from J, with 10 bases in between. CDR1 is MDHEN and CDR2 is SYDVKM in the germline V gene. This CDR3 has 13 residues. This CDR3 is CASSLGAAQPQHF. The CDR3 region has the DNA TGTGCCAGCAGTTTGGGGGCTGCCCAGCCCCAGCATTTT. The entire variable domain, with the rest obtained from reference TRBV28 and TRBJ1-5, is as follows: DVKVTQSSRYLVKRTGEKVFLECVQDMDHENMFWYRQDPGLGLRLIYFSYDVKMKEKGDIPEGYSVSREKKERFSLILESASTNQTSMYLCASSLGAAQPQHFGDGTRLSIL.

The chain links TRBV27 to TRBJ2-2; maybe TRBD1 (6 bases). Germline V CDR1 and CDR2: MNHEY, SMNVEV (reference sequence). The CDR3 totals 14 residues. Trimming removed 5 bases from V and 7 bases from J, with 14 bases in between. The CDR3 DNA reads TGTGCCAGCAGTCCGGCTACAGGGTTCGGGGAGCTGTTTTTT. This translates into CASSPATGFGELFF.

This chain uses TRBV27 with TRBJ1-1; TRBD1 agrees at 7 bases. Germline V gene data show CDR1 as MNHEY and CDR2 as SMNVEV (reference sequence). The CDR3 loop spans 13 amino acids. Unmatched junction bases numbered 5, after V lost 6 bases and J lost 4 bases. The DNA for the CDR3 is TGTGCCAGCAGCCGACAGGGAGCCACTGAAGCTTTCTTT. Translating it yields CASSRQGATEAFF.

V gene TRBV2 combines with J gene TRBJ2-7; 8 positions agree with TRBD1. With V trimmed by 5 bases and J by 2 bases, 8 bases remained unmatched. Germline loops: CDR1 SNHLY, CDR2 FYNNEI. The CDR3 sequence is 15 residues long. CDR3 amino acids: CASSSPGTGTYEQYF. CDR3 nucleotides: TGTGCCAGCAGTTCACCCGGGACAGGAACCTACGAGCAGTACTTC.

This clone was observed once. The chain joins TRBV6-5 to TRBJ2-1; no firm D call. The germline V and J ends were trimmed by 4 bases and 2 bases, with 3 bases remaining between them. The CDR3 totals 12 residues. Germline V gene sequence: CDR1 MNHEY, CDR2 SVGAGI. The CDR3 is CASSSTYNEQFF. CDR3 coding DNA: TGTGCCAGCAGTTCTACCTACAATGAGCAGTTCTTC.

The chain employs TRBV25-1 and TRBJ2-7, with TRBD1 matching over 9 bases. The CDR3 is 15 residues long. The germline gives CDR1 MGHDK, CDR2 SYGVNS. V was pared by 3 bases and J by 6 bases, with 9 bases of the junction left unmatched. CDR3 nucleotides: TGTGCCAGCAGTGACCCGGGACAGGGCCCATTCGAGCAGTACTTC. Translated: CASSDPGQGPFEQYF.

The chain has TRBV7-9 and TRBJ1-2, with TRBD1 matching 8 bases. Trimming cost V 4 bases and J 5 bases; bases outside gene matches: 9. This CDR3 region has 15 residues. CDR1 is SEHNR and CDR2 is FQNEAQ in the germline V gene (reference sequence). This CDR3 is CASSSGGQGIYGYTF. For the CDR3, the DNA is TGTGCCAGCAGCTCCGGAGGACAGGGAATTTATGGCTACACCTTC.

The J gene is TRBJ2-7, the V gene TRBV7-8; 11 bases align to TRBD2. Trimming at V came to 4 bases and at J to 0 bases, leaving 5 bases not matched to a gene. Germline V CDR1 and CDR2: SGHVS, FQNEAQ. There are 16 residues in the CDR3. DNA for the CDR3: TGTGCCAGCAGCTCCCATGGGACTAGCGGCTCCTACGAGCAGTACTTC. The encoded protein is CASSSHGTSGSYEQYF. The variable domain in full, completed from reference TRBV7-8 and TRBJ2-7, reads GAGVSQSPRYKVAKRGQDVALRCDPISGHVSLFWYQQALGQGPEFLTYFQNEAQLDKSGLPSDRFFAERPEGSVSTLKIQRTQQEDSAVYLCASSSHGTSGSYEQYFGPGTRLTVT.

The chain is built from TRBV2 and TRBJ2-7, with 8 nucleotides matching TRBD2. The germline V gene has CDR1 SNHLY and CDR2 FYNNEI. The CDR3 is made up of 16 amino acids. V trimming: 4 bases; J trimming: 2 bases; junction bases outside the gene matches: 10. CDR3 amino acids: CASSGSVSGSTYEQYF. The CDR3 coding sequence is TGTGCCAGCAGTGGGTCTGTCAGCGGGAGCACCTACGAGCAGTACTTC. The full variable domain, with the rest looked up from reference TRBV2 and TRBJ2-7, is EPEVTQTPSHQVTQMGQEVILRCVPISNHLYFYWYRQILGQKVEFLVSFYNNEISEKSEIFDDQFSVERPDGSNFTLKIRSTKLEDSAMYFCASSGSVSGSTYEQYFGPGTRLTVT.

In its sample, this clone was seen a few times. The sample holds other DNA sequences that translate to the same CDR3. The chain has TRBV6-5 and TRBJ2-2; possible D gene TRBD2, 6 bases. The germline V gene has CDR1 MNHEY and CDR2 SVGAGI. Trimming removed 2 bases from V and 5 bases from J, with 6 bases in between. The CDR3 extends over 13 amino acids. The CDR3 DNA sequence: TGTGCCAGCAGTTACGGAGGGACCGGGGAGCTGTTTTTT. It is translated as CASSYGGTGELFF.

Points on this clone: Other DNA sequences from this sample encode an identical CDR3 as well. Here the CDR3 reads CASSLTGREETQYF. The CDR3 DNA reads as TGTGCCAGCAGCCTGACAGGGAGGGAAGAGACCCAGTACTTC. The chain carries TRBV7-6 and TRBJ2-5; D may match TRBD1 or TRBD2 (7 bases each). The germline V and J ends were trimmed by 5 bases and 3 bases, with 13 bases remaining between them. Germline assignment: CDR1 SGHVS and CDR2 FNYEAQ. The CDR3 extends over 14 amino acids.

The chain employs TRBV28 and TRBJ1-2; perhaps TRBD1 as D (5 bases). The V gene lost 5 bases and the J gene lost 3 bases, with 22 bases spanning the gap. The CDR3 extends over 17 amino acids. Germline values: CDR1 MDHEN, CDR2 SYDVKM. This CDR3 reads CASSHLPPDEGYYGYTF. The CDR3 nucleotides are TGTGCCAGCAGTCACCTCCCCCCGGACGAGGGGTACTATGGCTACACCTTC.

The J gene is TRBJ2-5, the V gene TRBV27; the D is unclear. In germline, CDR1 is MNHEY, CDR2 SMNVEV (reference sequence). The CDR3 sequence is 13 residues long. With 3 bases removed from V and 2 bases from J, the gap between germline ends came to 7 bases. CDR3 loop: CASSLPSQETQYF. CDR3 bases: TGTGCCAGCAGTTTGCCGTCACAAGAGACCCAGTACTTC.

Remarks on this clone: Other DNA sequences in this sample translate to the same CDR3. The V call is TRBV6-5, the J call TRBJ2-1; 7 bases map to TRBD2. Germline-derived CDR1 and CDR2 are MNHEY and SVGAGI. The CDR3 consists of 16 residues. V lost 0 bases to trimming and J lost 4 bases; unmatched junction nucleotides: 6. The CDR3 DNA reads TGTGCCAGCAGTTACTCCGCGGGAGAAGTTTACAATGAGCAGTTCTTC. Protein sequence: CASSYSAGEVYNEQFF.

The V and J genes are TRBV7-9 and TRBJ1-2; tentatively, D is TRBD1 (5 bases). This CDR3 spans 18 amino acids. The V end was cut by 4 bases, the J end by 5 bases, with 26 bases between. CDR1 and CDR2 from the germline V gene are SEHNR and FQNEAQ (reference sequence). The CDR3 nucleotides are TGTGCCAGCAGCTACTTGTTGCAGGGTAAACGCGTGACATATGGCTACACCTTC. Its protein is CASSYLLQGKRVTYGYTF.

The chain combines TRBV4-3 with TRBJ2-7; D may match TRBD1 or TRBD2 (6 bases each). CDR1 LGHNA and CDR2 YSLEER come from the germline V gene. V gave up 5 bases and J gave up 3 bases, with 20 bases separating them. CDR3 length: 16 residues. CDR3 residues: CASSNMLGGGNYEQYF. The CDR3 DNA reads TGCGCCAGCAGCAACATGCTAGGAGGGGGAAACTACGAGCAGTACTTC.

In regard to this clone: Other DNA sequences within the sample encode an identical CDR3. The chain recombines TRBV9 with TRBJ1-2, with D possibly matching TRBD1 (5 bases). Per the germline V gene, CDR1 is SGDLS and CDR2 is YYNGEE. The germline V and J ends were trimmed by 2 bases and 3 bases, with 8 bases remaining between them. CDR3 size: 13 residues. The CDR3 bases are TGTGCCAGCAGCGTGGGGGGTGACTATGGCTACACCTTC. The encoded protein is CASSVGGDYGYTF.

This chain links TRBV14 with TRBJ1-1; D gene ambiguous. Between the trimmed V and J ends, which lost 0 bases and 2 bases, there was a span of 10 bases. The CDR3 has 15 amino acids. Per the germline V gene, CDR1 is SGHDN and CDR2 is FVKESK. The chain's CDR3 is CASSQDWRVNTEAFF. The CDR3 DNA reads as TGTGCCAGCAGCCAAGATTGGAGGGTTAACACTGAAGCTTTCTTT. Full variable domain (missing parts from reference TRBV14 and TRBJ1-1): EAGVTQFPSHSVIEKGQTVTLRCDPISGHDNLYWYRRVMGKEIKFLLHFVKESKQDESGMPNNRFLAERTGGTYSTLKVQPAELEDSGVYFCASSQDWRVNTEAFFGQGTRLTVV.

The chain links TRBV5-6 to TRBJ2-7; TRBD1 matches 9 bases. Germline CDR1 and CDR2: SGHDT and YYEEEE. V was pared by 4 bases and J by 3 bases, with 8 bases of the junction left unmatched. The CDR3 is made up of 15 amino acids. The CDR3 DNA reads TGTGCCAGCAGCCCAGTGAGGGACAGGGACTACGAGCAGTACTTC. Encoded protein: CASSPVRDRDYEQYF.